The clone carrying this T cell receptor beta chain was detected many times. The length of the CDR3 is 15 residues. Germline loops: CDR1 MDHEN, CDR2 SYDVKM. Trimming took off 2 bases at V and 4 bases at J, with 12 bases between the two ends. The data were taken from a study of T cell repertoires in cytomegalovirus infection. TCRdb redid the calling of the reads with MiXCR, one entry per CDR3 protein. The profile shows about 300,000 distinct CDR3 sequences, roughly a tenth of them singletons. Sequenced material: PBMCs. The sequence was collected from a human donor in good health (CMV status not recorded). Some clones in this sample may be carry-over from other donors' samples. This rearrangement joins TRBV28 to TRBJ2-1; D is unclear. The CDR3 region is CASSLRSGLYNEQFF. DNA for the CDR3: TGTGCCAGCAGTTTAAGGTCAGGCTTGTACAATGAGCAGTTCTTC.